This entry lists 10 T cell receptor beta chains sequenced from one sample in a study of T cell repertoires in cytomegalovirus infection. These TCRs are of unknown antigen specificity. TCRdb processed the reads anew with MiXCR; each CDR3 protein has one entry. This sample has about 69,000 distinct CDR3 sequences, with more than 25% found just once. Specimen: CD8+ T cells from cultured PBMCs, collected from culture after CMV antigen stimulation. These receptors all stem from a human donor in good health (CMV status not recorded). Some clones in this sample may be carry-over from other donors' samples.

This clonotype has a handful of counts. The chain has TRBV27 and TRBJ2-7, with 7 bases fitting TRBD2. CDR3 size: 14 residues. Germline CDR1 MNHEY, CDR2 SMNVEV (reference sequence). V shed 4 bases, J shed 2 bases, and the junction held 5 bases outside the gene matches. CDR3 protein: CASSSTSIPYEQYF. As DNA, the CDR3 is TGTGCCAGCAGTTCGACTAGCATCCCCTACGAGCAGTACTTC.

V gene TRBV28 combines with J gene TRBJ2-2; D is undetermined. The CDR3 contains 11 residues. V gave up 7 bases and J gave up 4 bases, with 4 bases separating them. Germline V gene data show CDR1 as MDHEN and CDR2 as SYDVKM. CDR3 sequence (DNA): TGTGCCAGCACCCTCACCGGGGAGCTGTTTTTT. It specifies CASTLTGELFF.

This clonotype turned up a few times. This sequence joins TRBV6-6 and TRBJ2-3; 9 nucleotides match TRBD2. Germline CDR1 is MNHNY and CDR2 is SVGAGI (reference sequence). Trimming at V came to 8 bases and at J to 1 base, leaving 4 bases not matched to a gene. The length of the CDR3 is 14 residues. The CDR3 reads CASFSGGRTDTQYF. The CDR3 nucleotides read TGTGCCAGCTTTAGCGGGGGCCGCACAGATACGCAGTATTTT.

This clonotype was found many times. The chain carries TRBV7-2 and TRBJ2-1; D may be TRBD1 (5 bases). The length of the CDR3 is 17 residues. V was trimmed by 1 base and J by 0 bases, leaving 13 bases between them. CDR1 is SGHTA and CDR2 is FQGNSA in the germline V gene. The CDR3 coding sequence is TGTGCCAGCAGCTTAGATGGGGCTACCTACTCCTACAATGAGCAGTTCTTC. It is translated as CASSLDGATYSYNEQFF.

The chain combines TRBV28 with TRBJ2-7; D call uncertain. CDR1 and CDR2 (germline): MDHEN, SYDVKM. The CDR3 runs to 15 residues. The V and J ends lost 6 bases and 0 bases respectively, with 15 bases between them. CDR3 sequence (DNA): TGTGCCAGCAGCCTGGGTGTTCCAAGCTCCTACGAGCAGTACTTC. Protein product: CASSLGVPSSYEQYF. The whole variable domain, remainder taken from reference TRBV28 and TRBJ2-7, is DVKVTQSSRYLVKRTGEKVFLECVQDMDHENMFWYRQDPGLGLRLIYFSYDVKMKEKGDIPEGYSVSREKKERFSLILESASTNQTSMYLCASSLGVPSSYEQYFGPGTRLTVT.

The V gene is TRBV12-3 or TRBV12-4, the J gene TRBJ2-7; no clear D. V lost 3 bases, J lost 4 bases, and 7 bases lay in between. The CDR3 sequence is 12 residues long. Written as DNA, the CDR3 is TGTGCCAGCAGTTTGTTAGGGTACGAGCAGTACTTC. This sequence encodes CASSLLGYEQYF.

This clonotype was seen ten or more times. The chain combines TRBV4-3 with TRBJ1-3, with no clear D. Trimming cost V 4 bases and J 2 bases, with 18 bases left between them. CDR3 size: 17 residues. CDR1 and CDR2 from the germline V gene are LGHNA and YSLEER. CDR3 sequence: CASSLSRGGSTGNTIYF. In DNA form, the CDR3 reads TGCGCCAGCAGCCTTTCCCGTGGAGGTAGTACTGGAAACACCATATATTTT.

The chain has TRBV2 and TRBJ2-5, with D perhaps TRBD2 (6 bases). V lost 7 bases, J lost 1 base, and 7 bases lay in between. The germline gives CDR1 SNHLY, CDR2 FYNNEI. The CDR3 spans 12 residues. The DNA of the CDR3 is TGTGCCAGCAATAGCGGCCAAGAGACCCAGTACTTC. Its protein product is CASNSGQETQYF.

This clonotype was picked up many times. This CDR3 reads CASTFGDRANTEAFF. In DNA form, the CDR3 reads TGTGCCAGCACCTTTGGGGACAGGGCAAACACTGAAGCTTTCTTT. This chain joins TRBV12-3 or TRBV12-4 and TRBJ1-1, with TRBD1 identical over 9 bases. Germline trimming cut 7 bases from V and 2 bases from J; bases unmatched to any gene: 8. The CDR3 is 15 amino acids.

This clonotype has ten or more counts. This chain joins TRBV18 and TRBJ2-7, with D uncertain. The germline gives CDR1 KGHSH, CDR2 LQKENI. Trimming cost V 3 bases and J 6 bases, with 9 bases left between them. The CDR3 totals 12 residues. The CDR3 nucleotides are TGTGCCAGCTCACCTGAGGAAAGCGAGCAGTACTTC. Translated, it gives CASSPEESEQYF.